The 29 T cell receptor beta chains in this list originate from one sample, sequenced in a study of T cells in women clearing cervical HPV infection. TCRdb keeps only in-frame clones here, not all; method: immunoSEQ multiplex PCR. The table lists nearly 20,000 clones. Specimen: blood buffy coat. The receptor source for this set is a woman aged 18-69 years with a cervical HPV16 infection that either progressed to CIN3+ or cleared (not recorded which).

Points on this clone: The read comes to an end 3 residues before the CDR3 does, leaving the germline J gene to fill in the end. This chain joins TRBV29-1 and TRBJ2-2; 12 bases fit TRBD2. The CDR3 consists of 15 residues. The V segment lost 4 bases and the J segment 1 base; nucleotides outside the gene matches: 1. Looked up from germline, CDR1 is SQVTM and CDR2 is ANQGSEA. The covered CDR3 bases are TGCAGCGTTGCTAGCGGGGGGGAGAACACCGGGGAG. Translating it yields CSVASGGENTGE. The entire CDR3 sequence reads CSVASGGENTGELFF.

In terms of frequency, this clone is medium-sized. The CDR3 end lies 3 residues beyond the end of the read and is filled in from the germline J gene. This chain joins TRBV29-1 and TRBJ1-2; D perhaps matches TRBD1 (6 bases). CDR1 and CDR2 from the germline V gene are SQVTM and ANQGSEA. V was pared by 5 bases and J by 2 bases, with 18 bases between. The CDR3 has 15 residues. The covered CDR3 bases are TGCAGCGTTAGGACAGCCCCGGGAAGGAACTATGGC. Its protein product is CSVRTAPGRNYG. The CDR3 as a whole reads CSVRTAPGRNYGYTF.

As concerns this clone: The read ends 3 residues before the CDR3 terminus; that terminus is restored from the germline J gene. The V gene is TRBV20-1, the J gene TRBJ1-2; 8 positions match TRBD1. The CDR3 totals 13 residues. Germline values: CDR1 DFQATT, CDR2 SNEGSKA (reference sequence). J was trimmed by 4 bases and V by 3 bases; bases with no gene match: 4. This CDR3 is CSASSGTGYGYTF. CDR3 DNA, as far as it was read: TGCAGTGCTAGCTCCGGGACAGGCTATGGC.

To note about this clone: The read ends 3 residues shy of where the CDR3 ends; the end is completed using the germline J gene. The V and J genes are TRBV30 and TRBJ1-3; a possible D gene is TRBD1 (6 bases). V lost 5 bases to trimming and J lost 2 bases, with 10 bases between them. The CDR3 is 13 amino acids. Germline V gene data show CDR1 as GTSNPN and CDR2 as SVGIG (reference sequence). This CDR3 reads CAWLRGPGNTIYF. The sequenced part of the CDR3 DNA is TGTGCCTGGCTGCGGGGGCCTGGAAACACC.

With regard to this clone: The DNA ends 3 residues before the CDR3 does, and the rest of the CDR3 is filled in from the germline J gene. V gene TRBV30 combines with J gene TRBJ1-1, with unresolved D. This CDR3 region has 14 residues. The V gene's germline CDR1 is GTSNPN and CDR2 SVGIG (reference sequence). V was clipped by 1 base and J by 5 bases, with 14 bases between them. The CDR3: CAWSGRSGRTEAFF. The DNA read from the CDR3 is TGTGCCTGGAGTGGCCGCTCGGGTAGGACTGAA.

On this clone itself: With the read ending 3 residues before the CDR3 end, the germline J gene is used to fill in that end. V usage is TRBV7-9 and J usage is TRBJ1-3, with D perhaps matching TRBD1 (5 bases). The V end lost 5 bases, the J end lost 8 bases, and 13 bases lay between the germline ends. The CDR3 totals 13 residues. Germline V CDR1 and CDR2: SEHNR, FQNEAQ (reference sequence). The chain's CDR3 is CASSPWTRDTIYF. The CDR3 DNA, read in part, is TGTGCCAGCAGCCCCTGGACAAGAGACACC.

Regarding this clone: The read ends 3 residues early relative to the CDR3; the germline J gene fills the gap. V gene TRBV20-1 combines with J gene TRBJ1-3, with D perhaps matching TRBD1 (5 bases). The ends were cut back, 0 bases at V and 7 bases at J, with 25 bases in the middle. The V gene's germline CDR1 is DFQATT and CDR2 SNEGSKA (reference sequence). This CDR3 is 18 amino acids long. The sequenced part of the CDR3 DNA is TGCAGTGCTAGAGATTTGTCAGGGAATCTCTACGGGTCGAACACC. Amino acid sequence: CSARDLSGNLYGSNT. The CDR3, in full, reads CSARDLSGNLYGSNTIYF.

In the case of this clone: The CDR3 goes on 3 residues after the read ends, and that part is filled in from the germline J gene. The chain employs TRBV29-1 and TRBJ1-1, with TRBD1 as a possible D gene (6 bases). The ends were cut back, 0 bases at V and 4 bases at J, with 9 bases in the middle. Germline loops: CDR1 SQVTM, CDR2 ANQGSEA. The CDR3 is 13 amino acids. The DNA read from the CDR3 is TGCAGCGTTGAAGAAGGGGGAGCCACTGAA. This codes for CSVEEGGATE. The whole CDR3 protein reads CSVEEGGATEAFF.

On this clone itself: Read coverage stops 3 residues before the CDR3 terminus; the germline J gene supplies the remainder. This chain links TRBV7-2 with TRBJ2-6; TRBD2 might be the D (5 bases). The length of the CDR3 is 15 residues. Germline lookup yields CDR1 SGHTA and CDR2 FQGNSA. The V and J ends lost 4 bases and 11 bases respectively, with 18 bases between them. The CDR3 bases that were read are TGTGCCAGCAGCTCCTATCCGGGGTTAAGTTACGTC. Its translation is CASSSYPGLSYV. The full CDR3 reads CASSSYPGLSYVLTF.

Details on this clone: The CDR3 is cut off 3 residues early in the read; its end comes from the germline J gene. The chain joins TRBV12-3 or TRBV12-4 to TRBJ2-7; 7 nucleotides line up with TRBD2. The CDR3 covers 14 residues. The ends lost 7 bases at V and 6 bases at J; junction bases unmatched: 12. The CDR3 DNA, read in part, is TGTGCCAGCAAGATAAGCGGGGACCCCCTCGAG. Translated: CASKISGDPLE. In full, the CDR3 is CASKISGDPLEQYF.

Comment on this clone: The CDR3 is cut off 3 residues early in the read; its end comes from the germline J gene. V gene TRBV2 combines with J gene TRBJ2-5, with D maybe TRBD1 (5 bases). The CDR3 has 12 amino acids. Germline V CDR1 and CDR2: SNHLY, FYNNEI. Between the trimmed V and J ends, which lost 7 bases and 4 bases, there was a span of 10 bases. This CDR3 reads CASKQALETQYF. The CDR3 bases that were read are TGTGCCAGCAAACAGGCCTTAGAGACC.

Comment on this clone: The read ends 3 residues early relative to the CDR3; the germline J gene fills the gap. The chain links TRBV5-1 to TRBJ1-4; 7 bases align to TRBD1. CDR1 SGHRS and CDR2 YFSETQ come from the germline V gene. CDR3 length: 15 residues. J lost 5 bases, V lost 4 bases, and 8 bases had no gene match. The sequenced part of the CDR3 DNA is TGCGCCAGCAGCCCCCAGGGGGGAGGGAATGAAAAA. It yields the protein CASSPQGGGNEK. The whole CDR3 sequence is CASSPQGGGNEKLFF.

With respect to this clone: The read comes to an end 3 residues before the CDR3 does, leaving the germline J gene to fill in the end. V usage is TRBV5-1 and J usage is TRBJ2-6; the match to TRBD2 covers 8 bases. The CDR3 length is 18 residues. Germline trimming cut 4 bases from V and 0 bases from J; bases unmatched to any gene: 9. CDR1 SGHRS and CDR2 YFSETQ come from the germline V gene. The CDR3 bases that were read are TGCGCCAGCAGCCAAAACCAGCGGGGGAGCTCTGGGGCCAACGTC. The encoded protein is CASSQNQRGSSGANV. In full, the CDR3 is CASSQNQRGSSGANVLTF.

With respect to this clone: The CDR3 end is not reached by the read, which stops 3 residues before it; the germline J gene fills it in. The genes are TRBV10-1 and TRBJ2-5; 7 nucleotides match TRBD2. The CDR3 sequence is 15 residues long. Trimming cost V 8 bases and J 4 bases; bases outside gene matches: 13. Germline V gene sequence: CDR1 WNHNN, CDR2 SYGVQD (reference sequence). The CDR3 sequence is CASSQSGEIVETQYF. The sequenced CDR3 bases are TGCGCCAGCTCCCAGAGCGGGGAAATCGTAGAGACC.

With respect to this clone: The read stops 3 residues short of the end of the CDR3; the missing end is completed from the germline J gene. The V call is TRBV7-3, the J call TRBJ1-2; D gene ambiguous. V dropped 5 bases and J dropped 6 bases, with 13 bases sitting between them. The CDR3 is made up of 13 amino acids. Germline V lookup: CDR1 SGHTA, CDR2 FQGTGA. The CDR3 bases that were read are TGTGCCAGCAGCCGACAAGCGGAGGATGGC. Translating it yields CASSRQAEDG. The complete CDR3 reads CASSRQAEDGYTF.

Judged by frequency, this clone is medium-sized. The read is 3 residues too short to cover the CDR3 end, so that end is filled in from the germline J gene. The chain joins TRBV18 to TRBJ2-3; the D gene is possibly TRBD1 (6 bases). Germline loops: CDR1 KGHSH, CDR2 LQKENI. This CDR3 comprises 15 residues. V was trimmed by 3 bases and J by 0 bases, leaving 10 bases between them. The covered CDR3 bases are TGTGCCAGCTCACCTCGGACAGCTAGCACAGATACG. It encodes CASSPRTASTDT. The CDR3 in its entirety is CASSPRTASTDTQYF.

With regard to this clone: The CDR3 is cut off 3 residues early in the read; its end comes from the germline J gene. The gene calls are TRBV11-3 and TRBJ2-3; TRBD1 might be the D (5 bases). Looked up from germline, CDR1 is SGHNT and CDR2 is YENEEA. This CDR3 is built from 15 residues. With 1 base removed from V and 1 base from J, the gap between germline ends came to 9 bases. The sequenced CDR3 bases are TGTGCCAGCAGCTTAGGACAGTCCGGCACAGATACG. Translated: CASSLGQSGTDT. The whole CDR3 region reads CASSLGQSGTDTQYF.

A note on this clone: The CDR3 goes on 3 residues after the read ends, and that part is filled in from the germline J gene. The chain recombines TRBV5-1 with TRBJ1-1; D is undetermined. V was trimmed by 5 bases and J by 4 bases, leaving 15 bases between them. In germline, CDR1 is SGHRS, CDR2 YFSETQ. The CDR3 has 14 amino acids. The CDR3: CASRSQELSTEAFF. The CDR3 DNA, read in part, is TGCGCCAGCAGGTCTCAGGAGCTTAGCACTGAA. Full variable domain (remainder filled in from reference TRBV5-1 and TRBJ1-1): KAGVTQTPRYLIKTRGQQVTLSCSPISGHRSVSWYQQTPGQGLQFLFEYFSETQRNKGNFPGRFSGRQFSNSRSEMNVSTLELGDSALYLCASRSQELSTEAFFGQGTRLTVV.

About this clone: The read ends 3 residues early relative to the CDR3; the germline J gene fills the gap. V is TRBV18 and J is TRBJ1-1; a weak D match, TRBD1 (6 bases). CDR1 and CDR2 (germline): KGHSH, LQKENI. Trimming removed 0 bases at V and 1 base at J, with 12 bases between. CDR3 size: 16 residues. Here the CDR3 reads CASSPPNRDGNTEAFF. CDR3 bases read: TGTGCCAGCTCACCACCGAACAGGGACGGGAACACTGAA. Full variable domain (missing parts from reference TRBV18 and TRBJ1-1): NAGVMQNPRHLVRRRGQEARLRCSPMKGHSHVYWYRQLPEEGLKFMVYLQKENIIDESGMPKERFSAEFPKEGPSILRIQQVVRGDSAAYFCASSPPNRDGNTEAFFGQGTRLTVV.

On this clone: Coverage ceases 3 residues before the CDR3 finishes, and the germline J gene fills in the end. This chain connects TRBV7-9 to TRBJ1-2, with 8 bases that match TRBD1. CDR3 length: 14 residues. Per germline, CDR1 SEHNR and CDR2 FQNEAQ (reference sequence). V dropped 5 bases and J dropped 3; count of bases not matched to a gene: 5. The CDR3 DNA, read in part, is TGTGCCAGCAGCCGTACGGGACAGGACTATGGC. Protein sequence: CASSRTGQDYG. The whole CDR3 is CASSRTGQDYGYTF.

This CDR3 reads CSASRTGGSNQPQHF. Partial CDR3 DNA: TGCAGTGCTAGCCGTACAGGGGGTAGCAATCAGCCC. The chain recombines TRBV20-1 with TRBJ1-5; 8 positions agree with TRBD1. The read is 3 residues too short to cover the CDR3 end, so that end is filled in from the germline J gene. The CDR3 length is 15 residues. Germline-derived CDR1 and CDR2 are DFQATT and SNEGSKA (reference sequence). V was clipped by 3 bases and J by 0 bases; unmatched bases: 4.

Points on this clone: Read data end 3 residues before the CDR3 end; the end is taken from the germline J gene. The chain couples TRBV19 to TRBJ1-5; TRBD1 agrees at 7 bases. This CDR3 has 14 residues. CDR1 is LNHDA, CDR2 SQIVND, per germline (reference sequence). J lost 2 bases, V lost 6 bases, and 4 bases had no gene match. CDR3 amino acids: CASRHTGGNQPQHF. The CDR3 bases that were read are TGTGCCAGTAGGCATACAGGGGGCAATCAGCCC.

As to this clone: The sequenced fragment ends 3 residues before the CDR3 boundary, so the rest is inferred from the germline J gene. The chain recombines TRBV5-6 with TRBJ2-7; maybe TRBD1 (6 bases). V shed 4 bases and J shed 6 bases, with 17 bases lying between them. This CDR3 is built from 14 residues. CDR1 and CDR2 from the germline V gene are SGHDT and YYEEEE. The sequenced CDR3 bases are TGTGCCAGCAGCCAGGTTGCACAGGGCTCCGAG. This translates into CASSQVAQGSE. The entire CDR3 protein reads CASSQVAQGSEQYF.

Regarding this clone: The read terminates 3 residues ahead of where the CDR3 ends, so the germline J gene completes it. This chain joins TRBV4-2 and TRBJ1-6; TRBD1 agrees at 11 bases. This CDR3 contains 17 residues. V was pared by 4 bases and J by 0 bases, with 2 bases of the junction left unmatched. Germline V gives CDR1 LGHNA, CDR2 YNFKEQ. CDR3 sequence: CASSRGQGVSYNSPLHF. The sequenced part of the CDR3 DNA is TGTGCCAGCAGCCGGGGACAGGGGGTCTCCTATAATTCACCC.

In regard to this clone: Compared with germline, one end of the junction differs, possibly owing to a read error. The observed sequence ends 3 residues before the CDR3 terminus, with the missing tail filled in from the germline J gene. This rearrangement joins TRBV4-2 to TRBJ2-4, with 8 bases matching TRBD1. The germline V gene encodes CDR1 LGHNA and CDR2 YNFKEQ. This CDR3 is built from 16 residues. The CDR3 is CASSQGLQGVGNIQYF. Incomplete CDR3 DNA: TGCGCCAGCAGCCAGGGGCTACAGGGGGTGGGAAACATT.

As to this clone: The missing CDR3 end, 3 residues past where the read stops, is filled in from the germline J gene. The chain uses TRBV2 and TRBJ1-1; D perhaps matches TRBD1 (6 bases). The CDR3 spans 13 residues. Germline values: CDR1 SNHLY, CDR2 FYNNEI. The V and J ends lost 5 bases and 2 bases respectively, with 9 bases between them. The CDR3 reads CASSLDRNTEAFF. CDR3 bases read: TGTGCCAGCAGTTTGGACAGAAACACTGAA.

In the case of this clone: At one of its ends the junction is not consistent with the germline gene, which may arise from a read error. The CDR3 is cut off 3 residues early in the read; its end comes from the germline J gene. The rearrangement links TRBV4-2 to TRBJ2-7; TRBD2 aligns across 8 bases. The CDR3 has 16 residues. Germline CDR1 reads LGHNA; CDR2 reads YNFKEQ. CDR3 DNA (partial): TGCGCCAGCAGCCAAGACGCGGGGGGAGCCTCCTACGAG. Amino acid sequence: CASSQDAGGASYE. From start to end, the CDR3 is CASSQDAGGASYEQYF.

Concerning this clone itself: The read finishes 3 residues shy of the CDR3 end, and the germline J gene is used to complete it. The chain carries TRBV20-1 and TRBJ2-2; TRBD2 is a possible D gene (5 bases). V was pared by 5 bases and J by 7 bases, with 17 bases between. The CDR3 is 14 residues long. Looked up from germline, CDR1 is DFQATT and CDR2 is SNEGSKA (reference sequence). CDR3 region: CSAASASRGGELFF. CDR3 bases read: TGCAGTGCTGCCAGCGCTAGCCGGGGCGGGGAG.

With regard to this clone: The CDR3 is cut off 3 residues early in the read; its end comes from the germline J gene. V gene TRBV14 combines with J gene TRBJ2-7; D possibly corresponds to TRBD1 (5 bases). Germline V gene sequence: CDR1 SGHDN, CDR2 FVKESK. The CDR3 sequence is 14 residues long. V was clipped by 6 bases and J by 6 bases, with 18 bases between them. CDR3 DNA, as far as it was read: TGTGCCAGCAGTCCCGGCAGGGTCTTAGGCGAG. The encoded protein is CASSPGRVLGE. The whole CDR3 sequence reads CASSPGRVLGEQYF.